The text below deals with one T cell receptor beta chain. Authors' methods: Cell counts per sample came from amplifying reference gene primers. Only in-frame clones appear in the TCRdb table, and some are missing; sequencing was by immunoSEQ multiplex PCR. That table furnishes V, J and clone size, whereas the DNA furnished D and trimming. Of roughly 30,000 clones listed, roughly 84% were seen once; the top ten hold approximately 9.4%. These data are taken from a study of blood T cell repertoires in COVID-19. The CDR3 is 15 amino acids. With V trimmed by 5 bases and J by 1 base, 4 bases remained unmatched. The germline V gene encodes CDR1 SNHLY and CDR2 FYNNEI.

This chain connects TRBV2 to TRBJ1-5, with 8 bases matching TRBD1. The sequence was collected from a man older than 75 with active COVID-19. Sequenced material: peripheral blood. The DNA for the CDR3 is TGTGCCAGCAGTAAGGACAGGGCGAGCAATCAGCCCCAGCATTTT. The encoded protein is CASSKDRASNQPQHF.